This T cell receptor beta chain is drawn from a study of shared clonotypes between healthy human individuals. Study-level findings and limits: Sorted-subset samples were not fully sequenced, rarefaction indicated. Around 5% was the fraction of naive CD4 clonotypes found shared across a few donors.

The data were produced by immunoSEQ multiplex PCR, yet TCRdb's version contains in-frame clones alone and is incomplete. Found here are a few million clones, approximately 96% of them singletons; the top ten hold less than 0.15%. The CDR3 sequence is 15 residues long. Trimming cost V 7 bases and J 2 bases, with 15 bases left between them. CDR1 and CDR2 (germline): MNHNS, SASEGT. As to this clone: Its cognate antigen is unknown.

The chain couples TRBV6-1 to TRBJ1-5; no firm D call. Sequencing was performed on naive CD4+ T cells sorted from blood. Specified subset: CD45RA+ positively selected. The sequence was obtained from a man aged 18-30 years in good health. The CDR3 sequence: CASTMDGRGNQPQHF. CDR3 coding DNA: TGTGCCAGCACTATGGACGGGCGAGGCAATCAGCCCCAGCATTTT.